This entry features one TCR beta chain sequence. The sample belongs to a study of graft-versus-host responses after intestinal transplantation. Data came from immunoSEQ multiplex PCR; TCRdb stores just in-frame clones and leaves some out. The data show under 20,000 clones, approximately 89% seen once. This clonotype was obtained from a human patient who received an intestinal transplant, so some T cells may come from the graft donor. The source material was bone marrow, sampled approximately 130 days after transplant.

The CDR3 region is CASSNLGLLTGELFF. The CDR3 coding sequence is TGTGCCAGTAGTAATTTAGGACTACTAACCGGGGAGCTGTTTTTT. This chain links TRBV19 with TRBJ2-2; weak D call: TRBD2 (6 bases). The CDR3 extends over 15 amino acids. The germline V gene has CDR1 LNHDA and CDR2 SQIVND (reference sequence). Between the trimmed V and J ends, which lost 4 bases and 5 bases, there was a span of 14 bases. The full variable domain, its missing parts supplied by reference TRBV19 and TRBJ2-2, is DGGITQSPKYLFRKEGQNVTLSCEQNLNHDAMYWYRQDPGQGLRLIYYSQIVNDFQKGDIAEGYSVSREKKESFPLTVTSAQKNPTAFYLCASSNLGLLTGELFFGEGSRLTVL.